The text below deals with one T cell receptor (beta chain). What it binds is unknown. The CDR3 sequence is 11 residues long. V lost 5 bases, J lost 5 bases, and 6 bases lay in between. Per the germline V gene, CDR1 is SGHAT and CDR2 is FQNNGV. The protocol was immunoSEQ multiplex PCR, while the TCRdb copy is restricted to in-frame clones and leaves out a portion. Of some 320,000 clones in the sample, about nine tenths were seen once. The sample is drawn from a study of cytomegalovirus exposure and HLA in healthy donors. Across the study: In a later analysis, the 120 or so validation repertoires were reported to have used the same platform as the roughly 730 first-cohort repertoires.

Study-level results: In vitro confirmation showed three CMV-associated chains to be CMV antigen specific. Reports described diagnosis of cytomegalovirus status by the classifier as highly specific and sensitive.

The clonotype was recovered from a woman aged 25 to 39 in good health and CMV-seropositive. Material: PBMCs. The chain joins TRBV11-2 to TRBJ2-5, with TRBD1 as a possible D gene (5 bases). The CDR3 nucleotides are TGTGCCAGCAGCAGGGGTGAGACCCAGTACTTC. Translation: CASSRGETQYF. Filled out from reference TRBV11-2 and TRBJ2-5, the complete variable domain reads EAGVAQSPRYKIIEKRQSVAFWCNPISGHATLYWYQQILGQGPKLLIQFQNNGVVDDSQLPKDRFSAERLKGVDSTLKIQPAKLEDSAVYLCASSRGETQYFGPGTRLLVL.